This T cell receptor (beta chain) was documented in a study of blood T cell repertoires in COVID-19 (TCRdb year 2020). Some background on the complete study: ImmuneRACE Cohort 3 recovered participants were defined by two consecutive negative NP/OP PCR tests, healthcare professional clearance, or symptom resolution. The collaborator samples originated in the United States, Italy and Spain and spanned the acute and convalescent phases of COVID-19. The material from the prospective study consisted of cDNA or gDNA derived from T cells, B-cell-depleted T cells, or PBMCs. Subjects who had been exposed to COVID-19, were actively infected with it, or had recovered from it provided the deeply sampled blood TCRbeta repertoires that made up the dataset. The repertoires were released in a freely available public database meant as a resource for research on the immune response to SARS-CoV-2. Samples were obtained from the ongoing ImmuneRACE study (first 160 participants) and from approximately 1,200 subjects provided by 6 global collaborators. Sample metadata almost always included a de-identified subject ID, COVID-19 status, age in years and sex. Where HLA class I and class II types were available, the types were taken from metadata supplied by the sample provider, not from assay-based typing. Broad study findings and their caveats: How much clinical and demographic metadata was included differed by source and by participant, and the metadata was provided uncurated.

Enrolling through a virtual design, the prospective study's participants ranged in age from about 18 to 100 years and lived across approximately 25 United States geographic areas. In the prospective study, cohorts were assigned on the basis of participant-reported clinical history obtained from a screening survey and a study questionnaire. Each participant in the prospective study had whole blood, serum and a nasopharyngeal or oropharyngeal swab collected by mobile phlebotomists. Over an approximately 2-month period, participants in the prospective study had the option of providing additional blood draws and questionnaires. Before DNA extraction, prospective study blood samples were shipped either frozen or at room temperature. The immunoSEQ Assay, a bias-controlled multiplex PCR, was used to amplify TCRbeta CDR3 regions from genomic DNA. Concerning the study's data processing: Nucleated cell counts per sample were estimated from amplification of reference gene primers within the assay. Sequence reads were collapsed and filtered to measure the absolute abundance of every unique TCRbeta CDR3 rearrangement. For each sample, productive Simpson clonality was calculated as the square root of Simpson's diversity index across productive rearrangements. TCRdb took this table from immuneACCESS and kept in-frame rearrangements with V and J called. Such tables lack part of the clones; where checked against another copy, unresolved V genes explain under half of the gap, and the rest is unexplained. From that table come the V and J calls and clone size; the DNA was used to work out D and trimming. For this sample the table gives some 220,000 clones, of which 86% were detected only once. The ten biggest clones cover 3% to 3.5% of the sample.

As concerns this clone: This clone's antigen is unknown. There are no base qualities to consult, and no much larger clone falls within one base.

Sample: PBMCs or T cells enriched from blood (not recorded which). This TCR came from a woman aged 45-59 years in a cohort exposed to, infected with or recovered from COVID-19 (not recorded which).

The nucleotide sequence is given as TGCGCCAGCAGCTTTCCGGGTAGCGGGGGAGCTAGCACAGATACGCAGTATTTT. Translated, this gives CASSFPGSGGASTDTQYF. This sequence uses TRBV5-1 and TRBJ2-3; 9 bases in the middle match TRBD2. CDR1 SGHRS and CDR2 YFSETQ are derived from the germline V gene. The CDR3 runs 18 amino acids, cysteine and phenylalanine included. The sequence is cut down to CDR3 DNA, 54 bases in frame from base 1. V is pruned by 2 bases and J by 0 bases, leaving 10 bases of the junction without a gene match.